Following are 3 T cell receptor beta chains from one sample sequenced in a study of T cells in localized non-small cell lung cancer. The method was immunoSEQ multiplex PCR; TCRdb's version includes in-frame clones alone and lacks a portion of them. The table records fewer than 20,000 clones, over 75% of them present only once. Source: peripheral blood, taken before any cancer treatment. Every receptor here comes from a female donor at least 60 years old with stage III squamous cell lung carcinoma.

The chain uses TRBV6-1 and TRBJ1-2; D is ambiguous. V was cut by 7 bases and J by 4 bases, with 10 bases left in between. This CDR3 contains 12 residues. Germline V gene data show CDR1 as MNHNS and CDR2 as SASEGT. CDR3 bases: TGTGCCAGCACCCCGACCGTCTATGGCTACACCTTC. Protein product: CASTPTVYGYTF.

The chain is built from TRBV5-1 and TRBJ2-2; no clear D gene. Trimming removed 2 bases from V and 0 bases from J, with 11 bases in between. Germline loops: CDR1 SGHRS, CDR2 YFSETQ. This CDR3 spans 16 amino acids. DNA for the CDR3: TGCGCCAGCAGCTTAGGACGAAACGCGAACACCGGGGAGCTGTTTTTT. Amino acid sequence: CASSLGRNANTGELFF. The full variable domain, completed using reference TRBV5-1 and TRBJ2-2, is KAGVTQTPRYLIKTRGQQVTLSCSPISGHRSVSWYQQTPGQGLQFLFEYFSETQRNKGNFPGRFSGRQFSNSRSEMNVSTLELGDSALYLCASSLGRNANTGELFFGEGSRLTVL.

The chain employs TRBV7-2 and TRBJ2-1, with TRBD1 identical over 9 bases. The CDR3 consists of 15 residues. V gave up 5 bases and J gave up 7 bases; unmatched junction bases: 9. From germline, CDR1 is SGHTA and CDR2 FQGNSA. The CDR3 DNA reads as TGTGCCAGCAGCCTCCGGGACAGGGAGCGGAATGAGCAGTTCTTC. As protein: CASSLRDRERNEQFF.